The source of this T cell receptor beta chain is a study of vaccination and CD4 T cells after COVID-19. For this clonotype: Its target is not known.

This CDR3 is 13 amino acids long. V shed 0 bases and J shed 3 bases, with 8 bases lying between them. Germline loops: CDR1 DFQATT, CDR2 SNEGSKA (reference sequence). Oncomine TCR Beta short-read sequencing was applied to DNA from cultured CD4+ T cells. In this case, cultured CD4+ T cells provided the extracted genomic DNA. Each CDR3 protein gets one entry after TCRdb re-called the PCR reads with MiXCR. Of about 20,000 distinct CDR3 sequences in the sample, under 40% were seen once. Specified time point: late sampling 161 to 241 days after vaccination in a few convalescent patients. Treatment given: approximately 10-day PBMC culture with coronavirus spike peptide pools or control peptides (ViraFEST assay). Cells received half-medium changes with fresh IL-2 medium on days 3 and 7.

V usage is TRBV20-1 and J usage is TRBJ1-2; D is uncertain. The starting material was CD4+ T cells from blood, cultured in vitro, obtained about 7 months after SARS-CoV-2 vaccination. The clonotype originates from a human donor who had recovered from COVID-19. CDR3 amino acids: CSAREDLYYGYTF. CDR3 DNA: TGCAGTGCTAGAGAGGACCTCTACTATGGCTACACCTTC.